These 25 T cell receptor beta chains share one sample of origin, sequenced in a study of T cells in Graves' hyperthyroidism and ophthalmopathy (dated by TCRdb to between 2018 and 2021). Libraries were prepared through multiplex PCR. The reads were generated on an Illumina HiSeq 2000. Amplification of TCR beta CDR3 regions was carried out from RNA transcripts. The TCR CDR3 was subjected to a first round of RT-PCR using the HTBI primer set and the Qiagen OneStep RT-PCR kit. The public reads were reprocessed in TCRdb via fastp at Q25 and MiXCR, keeping in-frame beta chains. For every CDR3 protein sequence, its rows merge into one entry that carries the most common genes and DNA. This sample gives around 620,000 distinct CDR3 sequences in total; 11% to 15% of them show up just once. The biggest ten clones account for around 7% of the sample. The sequenced sample was blood. The receptors stem from a woman younger than 35 with Graves' ophthalmopathy.

This clonotype was seen repeatedly, ten times or more. The rearrangement links TRBV24-1 to TRBJ2-1; 9 nucleotides align to TRBD1. The CDR3 is made up of 16 amino acids. Unmatched junction bases numbered 4, after V lost 4 bases and J lost 1 base. The V gene's germline CDR1 is KGHDR and CDR2 SFDVKD. CDR3 sequence (DNA): TGTGCCACCAGTGAAACCGGGACAGGGTCCTACAATGAGCAGTTCTTC. Translating it yields CATSETGTGSYNEQFF.

The V call is TRBV6-2 or TRBV6-3, the J call TRBJ1-6; a possible D gene is TRBD1 (5 bases). The CDR3 runs to 14 residues. Germline CDR1 is MNHEY and CDR2 is SVGEGT. Trimming took off 6 bases at V and 14 bases at J, with 20 bases between the two ends. This chain's CDR3 is CASRQSRAGGALHF. CDR3 sequence (DNA): TGTGCCAGCAGGCAATCCAGGGCCGGCGGGGCCCTCCACTTT.

This clonotype occurred many times. The V call is TRBV13, the J call TRBJ2-7; D is ambiguous. The V end lost 5 bases, the J end lost 6 bases, and 11 bases lay between the germline ends. Germline lookup yields CDR1 PRHDT and CDR2 FYEKMQ (reference sequence). The CDR3 has 12 residues. The CDR3 coding sequence is TGTGCCAGCAGCCGACCCCCAGGCGAGCAGTACTTC. It translates to CASSRPPGEQYF.

This clonotype was seen more than once but under ten times. This sequence joins TRBV9 and TRBJ2-7, with 7 bases aligning to TRBD2. The CDR3 consists of 14 residues. V was pared by 3 bases and J by 4 bases, with 7 bases of the junction left unmatched. Germline CDR1 SGDLS, CDR2 YYNGEE. The CDR3 spells CASSAGLVWYEQYF. The CDR3 DNA follows: TGTGCCAGCAGCGCCGGACTAGTTTGGTACGAGCAGTACTTC. The complete variable domain, with remaining parts taken from reference TRBV9 and TRBJ2-7, reads DSGVTQTPKHLITATGQRVTLRCSPRSGDLSVYWYQQSLDQGLQFLIQYYNGEERAKGNILERFSAQQFPDLHSELNLSSLELGDSALYFCASSAGLVWYEQYFGPGTRLTVT.

Ten or more counts support this clonotype. The rearrangement links TRBV27 to TRBJ1-1; TRBD1 might be the D (6 bases). V was shortened by 3 bases and J by 3 bases, with 11 bases between the two germline ends. In germline, CDR1 is MNHEY, CDR2 SMNVEV (reference sequence). The CDR3 consists of 14 residues. CDR3 DNA: TGTGCCAGCAGTTTGGGGGGCGCCGACACTGAAGCTTTCTTT. It yields the protein CASSLGGADTEAFF.

Concerning this clonotype: This may be a read error, as it is one base from a much larger clone. CDR3 nucleotide sequence: TGTGCCAGCAGTCGACCCCGGGACAGGGTCTACGAGCAGTACTTC. Translation: CASSRPRDRVYEQYF. V is TRBV28 and J is TRBJ2-7, with 9 bases fitting TRBD1. With 5 bases clipped from V and 3 bases from J, the junction kept 8 bases outside the gene matches. CDR1 is MDHEN and CDR2 is SYDVKM in the germline V gene. This CDR3 region has 15 residues.

This clonotype was counted ten times or more. The rearrangement links TRBV27 to TRBJ2-5; D might be TRBD1 (5 bases). This CDR3 region has 13 residues. V was cut by 2 bases and J by 5 bases, with 9 bases left in between. Germline V lookup: CDR1 MNHEY, CDR2 SMNVEV (reference sequence). The DNA for the CDR3 is TGTGCCAGCAGTTTAAGGGGTTTCGAGACCCAGTACTTC. Its protein is CASSLRGFETQYF.

V gene TRBV2 combines with J gene TRBJ1-2; 8 bases are a match to TRBD1. Germline lookup yields CDR1 SNHLY and CDR2 FYNNEI. This CDR3 is 14 amino acids long. V gave up 4 bases and J gave up 5 bases; unmatched junction bases: 6. The CDR3 sequence: CASSGWTGKYGYTF. The CDR3 region has the DNA TGTGCCAGCAGTGGGTGGACAGGGAAGTATGGCTACACCTTC.

This clonotype was seen repeatedly, ten times or more. The V call is TRBV30, the J call TRBJ1-3, with a weak D call TRBD1 (5 bases). Germline V gives CDR1 GTSNPN, CDR2 SVGIG (reference sequence). The V end was cut by 5 bases, the J end by 4 bases, with 6 bases between. The CDR3 extends over 11 amino acids. The CDR3 here is CAWWDGNTIYF. The CDR3 coding sequence is TGTGCCTGGTGGGACGGAAACACCATATATTTT. Supplemented by reference TRBV30 and TRBJ1-3, the full variable domain reads SQTIHQWPATLVQPVGSPLSLECTVEGTSNPNLYWYRQAAGRGLQLLFYSVGIGQISSEVPQNLSASRPQDRQFILSSKKLLLSDSGFYLCAWWDGNTIYFGEGSWLTVV.

This chain connects TRBV9 to TRBJ2-7; either TRBD1 or TRBD2 may supply D (6 bases each). This CDR3 region has 16 residues. Germline V gene data show CDR1 as SGDLS and CDR2 as YYNGEE. V was pared by 4 bases and J by 7 bases, with 24 bases between. This CDR3 reads CASSPRGAAVLGEQYF. As DNA, the CDR3 is TGTGCCAGCAGCCCTAGGGGGGCAGCAGTCCTTGGAGAGCAGTACTTC.

Ten or more counts support this clonotype. This chain uses TRBV7-2 with TRBJ2-5; no clear D. The V and J ends lost 3 bases and 3 bases respectively, with 8 bases between them. The CDR3 sequence is 13 residues long. Germline-derived CDR1 and CDR2 are SGHTA and FQGNSA. In DNA, the CDR3 is TGTGCCAGCAGCTTGGCCCGAGAAGAGACCCAGTACTTC. It translates to CASSLAREETQYF.

CDR3 sequence (DNA): TGTGCCAGTAGTATAGCGGGAACAGGGGATAGTAGTCAGCCCCAGCATTTT. Translated: CASSIAGTGDSSQPQHF. The chain has TRBV19 and TRBJ1-5; TRBD1 matches 7 bases. Trimming cost V 1 base and J 6 bases; bases outside gene matches: 12. The CDR3 is 17 residues long. Germline assignment: CDR1 LNHDA and CDR2 SQIVND (reference sequence). Filled out from reference TRBV19 and TRBJ1-5, the complete variable domain reads DGGITQSPKYLFRKEGQNVTLSCEQNLNHDAMYWYRQDPGQGLRLIYYSQIVNDFQKGDIAEGYSVSREKKESFPLTVTSAQKNPTAFYLCASSIAGTGDSSQPQHFGDGTRLSIL.

This clonotype was counted ten times or more. The chain joins TRBV30 to TRBJ2-3; TRBD2 matches 8 bases. Germline assignment: CDR1 GTSNPN and CDR2 SVGIG (reference sequence). V was clipped by 3 bases and J by 0 bases; unmatched bases: 2. The CDR3 consists of 14 residues. As DNA, the CDR3 is TGTGCCTGGAGATTAGCGGGGAGCACAGATACGCAGTATTTT. This encodes CAWRLAGSTDTQYF.

This clonotype was detected a few times. The rearrangement uses TRBV12-3 or TRBV12-4 and TRBJ2-2; D call uncertain. Trimming removed 3 bases at V and 0 bases at J, with 14 bases between. The CDR3 spans 17 residues. CDR3 DNA: TGTGCCAGCAGTTTGGGCTTATCTACCGCGAACACCGGGGAGCTGTTTTTT. Protein: CASSLGLSTANTGELFF.

The sample holds many counts of this clonotype. V usage is TRBV28 and J usage is TRBJ2-7, with D possibly called TRBD1 or TRBD2 (6 bases each). CDR1 MDHEN and CDR2 SYDVKM come from the germline V gene. Deletions cut 2 bases from V and 3 bases from J, with 14 bases between. The CDR3 covers 15 residues. CDR3 coding DNA: TGTGCCAGCAGTTTACGGGGGCGCAGGGGCTACGAGCAGTACTTC. Its translation: CASSLRGRRGYEQYF.

This chain joins TRBV4-1 and TRBJ2-1; 10 nucleotides line up with TRBD2. Trimming at V came to 1 base and at J to 7 bases, leaving 4 bases not matched to a gene. The germline V gene encodes CDR1 MGHRA and CDR2 YSYEKL. The CDR3 is 15 residues long. The CDR3 sequence: CASSQARTSGNEQFF. CDR3 DNA sequence: TGCGCCAGCAGCCAAGCTCGGACTAGCGGTAATGAGCAGTTCTTC.

In its sample, this clonotype was seen a few times. The chain couples TRBV6-1 to TRBJ1-4, with 11 bases aligning to TRBD1. The CDR3 is 15 amino acids. Trimming at V came to 4 bases and at J to 7 bases, leaving 5 bases not matched to a gene. Germline lookup yields CDR1 MNHNS and CDR2 SASEGT. The CDR3 DNA is TGTGCCAGCAGTGCGGGACAGGGGGGAAGTGAAAAACTGTTTTTT. Protein sequence: CASSAGQGGSEKLFF.

This clonotype has only a few counts. The chain has TRBV6-1 and TRBJ1-1, with a possible D match to TRBD1 (6 bases). Trimming took off 5 bases at V and 5 bases at J, with 21 bases between the two ends. Germline CDR1 MNHNS, CDR2 SASEGT. The CDR3 runs to 16 residues. CDR3 coding DNA: TGTGCCAGCAGTTATCTTGGGCAGGGGAGGGGGACTGAAGCTTTCTTT. It translates to CASSYLGQGRGTEAFF.

The V and J genes are TRBV5-1 and TRBJ2-3; either TRBD1 or TRBD2 may fit D (5 bases each). Trimming cost V 0 bases and J 7 bases, with 12 bases left between them. Per germline, CDR1 SGHRS and CDR2 YFSETQ. CDR3 size: 14 residues. This CDR3 reads CASSLAGAPNTQYF. The CDR3 DNA reads as TGCGCCAGCAGCTTGGCCGGGGCGCCGAATACGCAGTATTTT.

The sample holds many counts of this clonotype. The rearrangement joins TRBV30 to TRBJ1-1; no clear D gene. This CDR3 region has 10 residues. Germline loops: CDR1 GTSNPN, CDR2 SVGIG (reference sequence). Between the trimmed V and J ends, which lost 7 bases and 1 base, there was a span of 4 bases. The CDR3 region is CAFGNTEAFF. As DNA, the CDR3 is TGTGCCTTCGGGAACACTGAAGCTTTCTTT.

This clonotype was seen at least ten times. This chain connects TRBV20-1 to TRBJ1-1, with D hard to call. The CDR3 runs to 14 residues. V was shortened by 3 bases and J by 8 bases, with 19 bases between the two germline ends. Germline V gives CDR1 DFQATT, CDR2 SNEGSKA (reference sequence). DNA for the CDR3: TGCAGTGCTAGCATTCGCCCGACATCCTTCGAAGCTTTCTTT. Translation: CSASIRPTSFEAFF.

This chain connects TRBV5-6 to TRBJ2-7; tentatively, D is TRBD1 (6 bases). The germline V and J ends were trimmed by 4 bases and 7 bases, with 12 bases remaining between them. The CDR3 runs to 12 residues. Germline V lookup: CDR1 SGHDT, CDR2 YYEEEE. CDR3 loop: CASSEDSGEQYF. The CDR3 bases are TGTGCCAGCAGCGAGGACAGTGGAGAGCAGTACTTC.

The rearrangement uses TRBV20-1 and TRBJ2-3; no clear D. This CDR3 is 12 amino acids long. Germline V gives CDR1 DFQATT, CDR2 SNEGSKA (reference sequence). Trimming removed 5 bases from V and 4 bases from J, with 10 bases in between. In DNA form, the CDR3 reads TGCAGTGCTCTGGCCCACCCAGATACGCAGTATTTT. It encodes CSALAHPDTQYF.

This clonotype was seen only once. V gene TRBV5-4 combines with J gene TRBJ2-7, with no clear D. CDR1 and CDR2 (germline): SGHNT, YYREEE (reference sequence). The CDR3 covers 14 residues. Trimming shortened V by 4 bases and J by 3 bases, and 14 bases separated the two germline ends. CDR3 in amino acids: CASSPRANDYEQYF. The CDR3 bases are TGTGCCAGCAGCCCCCGGGCAAATGACTACGAGCAGTACTTC.

The genes are TRBV20-1 and TRBJ1-6, with TRBD1 identical over 9 bases. After removal of 3 bases from V and 0 bases from J, the junction contained 3 bases not matched to a gene. Germline CDR1 reads DFQATT; CDR2 reads SNEGSKA (reference sequence). The length of the CDR3 is 16 residues. CDR3 sequence: CSARGQGSSYNSPLHF. The CDR3, as DNA: TGCAGTGCTAGGGGACAGGGCAGCTCCTATAATTCACCCCTCCACTTT.